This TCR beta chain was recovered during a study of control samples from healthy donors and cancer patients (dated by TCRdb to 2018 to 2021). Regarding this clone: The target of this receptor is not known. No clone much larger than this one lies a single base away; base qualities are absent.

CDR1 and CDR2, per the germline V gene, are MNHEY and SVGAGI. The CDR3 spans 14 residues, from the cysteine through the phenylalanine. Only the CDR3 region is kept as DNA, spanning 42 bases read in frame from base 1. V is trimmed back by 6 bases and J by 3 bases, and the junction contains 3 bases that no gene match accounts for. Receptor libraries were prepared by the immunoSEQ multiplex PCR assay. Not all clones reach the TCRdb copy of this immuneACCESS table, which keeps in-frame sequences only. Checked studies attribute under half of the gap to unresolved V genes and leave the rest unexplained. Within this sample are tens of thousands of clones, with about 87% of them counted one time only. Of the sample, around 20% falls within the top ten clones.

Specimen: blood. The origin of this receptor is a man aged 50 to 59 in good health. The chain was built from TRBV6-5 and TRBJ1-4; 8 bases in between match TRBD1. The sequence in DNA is TGTGCCAGCAGCGGACAGGGACCTAATGAAAAACTGTTTTTT. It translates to CASSGQGPNEKLFF.